The TCR beta chain under discussion was sequenced for a study of blood T cell repertoires in COVID-19. Study-level background: Spain, Italy and the United States supplied samples that represented acute and convalescent COVID-19. T cells, B-cell-depleted T cells, or PBMCs provided the cDNA or gDNA that served as material.

Per the original methods: The assay estimated nucleated cells by amplifying reference gene primers. Profiling relied on immunoSEQ multiplex PCR, and the TCRdb table lists in-frame clones only, not all of them. Clonal size and the V and J genes are those of that table, whereas D and trimming came from the DNA. Found here are roughly 120,000 clones, roughly 80% of them singletons; the top ten hold around 8%. The CDR3 runs 18 residues. CDR1 and CDR2 from the germline V gene are SEHNR and FQNEAQ (reference sequence). Unmatched junction bases numbered 4, after V lost 0 bases and J lost 0 bases. The J gene is TRBJ1-6, the V gene TRBV7-9, with 8 bases aligning to TRBD1. Sample: peripheral blood. This clonotype was obtained from a woman aged 35 to 49 with acute or convalescent COVID-19. The CDR3 coding sequence is TGTGCCAGCAGCTTAGCCCAGGGGGCGAGCTCCTATAATTCACCCCTCCACTTT. Amino acid sequence: CASSLAQGASSYNSPLHF.